This T cell receptor beta chain was identified during a study of blood T cell repertoires in COVID-19. Profiled with immunoSEQ multiplex PCR; TCRdb holds only in-frame clones, not every one. Of about 260,000 clones in the sample, 86% are singletons; the top ten hold over 7.5%. V lost 0 bases and J 4 bases, leaving 10 bases between the germline ends. CDR1 is SGHDT, CDR2 YYEEEE, per germline. CDR3 length: 15 amino acids. The chain recombines TRBV5-6 with TRBJ2-2; no firm D call. The source is a middle-aged man who had recovered from COVID-19. The sample consisted of peripheral blood. The CDR3 loop reads CASSLEEKSTGELFF. In DNA, the CDR3 is TGTGCCAGCAGCTTGGAAGAGAAGAGCACCGGGGAGCTGTTTTTT. The full variable domain, rest sourced from reference TRBV5-6 and TRBJ2-2, is DAGVTQSPTHLIKTRGQQVTLRCSPKSGHDTVSWYQQALGQGPQFIFQYYEEEERQRGNFPDRFSGHQFPNYSSELNVNALLLGDSALYLCASSLEEKSTGELFFGEGSRLTVL.